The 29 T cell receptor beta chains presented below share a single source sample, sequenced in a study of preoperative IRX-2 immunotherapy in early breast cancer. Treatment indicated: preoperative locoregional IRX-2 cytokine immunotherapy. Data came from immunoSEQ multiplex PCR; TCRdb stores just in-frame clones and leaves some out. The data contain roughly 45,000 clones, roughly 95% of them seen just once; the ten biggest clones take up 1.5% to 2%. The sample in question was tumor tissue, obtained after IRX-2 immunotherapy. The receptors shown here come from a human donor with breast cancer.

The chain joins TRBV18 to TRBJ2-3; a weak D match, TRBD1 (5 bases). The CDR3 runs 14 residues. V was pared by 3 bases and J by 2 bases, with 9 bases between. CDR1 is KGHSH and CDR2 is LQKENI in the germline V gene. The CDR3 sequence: CASSPGRYTDTQYF. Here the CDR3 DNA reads TGTGCCAGCTCACCGGGGCGATACACAGATACGCAGTATTTT.

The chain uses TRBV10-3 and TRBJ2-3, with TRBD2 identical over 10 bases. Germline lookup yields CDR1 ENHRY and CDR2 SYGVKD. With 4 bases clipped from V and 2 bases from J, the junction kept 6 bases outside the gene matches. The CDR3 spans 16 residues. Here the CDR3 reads CAISVASGGFTDTQYF. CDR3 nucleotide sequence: TGTGCCATCAGTGTGGCTAGCGGGGGATTCACAGATACGCAGTATTTT.

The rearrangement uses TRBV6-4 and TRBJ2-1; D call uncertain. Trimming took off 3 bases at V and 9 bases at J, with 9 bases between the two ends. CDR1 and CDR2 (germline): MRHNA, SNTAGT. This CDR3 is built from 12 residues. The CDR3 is CASSEGSGEQFF. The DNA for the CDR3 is TGTGCCAGCAGTGAAGGCTCCGGTGAGCAGTTCTTC.

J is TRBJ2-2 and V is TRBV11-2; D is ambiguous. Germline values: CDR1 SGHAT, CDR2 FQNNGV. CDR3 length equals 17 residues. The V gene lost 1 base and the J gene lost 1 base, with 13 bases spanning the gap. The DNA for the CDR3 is TGTGCCAGCAGCTTAGTTAATCGGGCAGGGAACACCGGGGAGCTGTTTTTT. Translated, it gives CASSLVNRAGNTGELFF. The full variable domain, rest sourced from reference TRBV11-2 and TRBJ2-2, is EAGVAQSPRYKIIEKRQSVAFWCNPISGHATLYWYQQILGQGPKLLIQFQNNGVVDDSQLPKDRFSAERLKGVDSTLKIQPAKLEDSAVYLCASSLVNRAGNTGELFFGEGSRLTVL.

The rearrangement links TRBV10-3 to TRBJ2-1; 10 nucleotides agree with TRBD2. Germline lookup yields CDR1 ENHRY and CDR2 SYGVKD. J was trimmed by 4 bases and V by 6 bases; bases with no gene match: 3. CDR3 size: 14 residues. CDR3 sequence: CAISRTSGYNEQFF. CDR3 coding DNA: TGTGCCATCAGCAGGACTAGCGGTTACAATGAGCAGTTCTTC.

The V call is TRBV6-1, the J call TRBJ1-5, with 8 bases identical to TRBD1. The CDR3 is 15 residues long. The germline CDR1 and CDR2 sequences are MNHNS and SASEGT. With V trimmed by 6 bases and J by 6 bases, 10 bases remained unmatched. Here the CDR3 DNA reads TGTGCCAGCAGGGAATACCTACAGGGGGGTCAGCCCCAGCATTTT. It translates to CASREYLQGGQPQHF.

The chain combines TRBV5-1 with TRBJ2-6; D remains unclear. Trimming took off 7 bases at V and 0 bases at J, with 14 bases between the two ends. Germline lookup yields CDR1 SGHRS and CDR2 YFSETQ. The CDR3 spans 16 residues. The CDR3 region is CASQNSVLSGANVLTF. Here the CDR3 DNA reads TGCGCCAGCCAGAACAGTGTCCTCTCTGGGGCCAACGTCCTGACTTTC.

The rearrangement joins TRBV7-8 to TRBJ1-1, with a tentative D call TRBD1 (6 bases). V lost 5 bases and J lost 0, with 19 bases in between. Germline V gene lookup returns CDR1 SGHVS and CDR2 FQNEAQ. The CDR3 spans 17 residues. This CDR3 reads CASSLRGHLDLNTEAFF. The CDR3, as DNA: TGTGCCAGCAGCCTCCGGGGACACCTAGATTTGAACACTGAAGCTTTCTTT.

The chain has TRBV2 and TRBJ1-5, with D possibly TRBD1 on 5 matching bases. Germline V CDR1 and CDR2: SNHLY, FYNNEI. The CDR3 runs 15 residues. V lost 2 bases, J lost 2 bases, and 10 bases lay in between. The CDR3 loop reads CASSEQGSRNQPQHF. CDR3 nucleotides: TGTGCCAGCAGTGAACAGGGTTCCCGCAATCAGCCCCAGCATTTT.

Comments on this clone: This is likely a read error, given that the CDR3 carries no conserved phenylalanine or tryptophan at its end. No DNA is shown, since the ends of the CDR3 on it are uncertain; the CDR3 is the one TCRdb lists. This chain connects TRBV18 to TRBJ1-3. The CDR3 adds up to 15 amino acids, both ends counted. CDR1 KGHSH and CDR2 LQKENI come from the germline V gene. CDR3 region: CASSPRVDEMRPNFL.

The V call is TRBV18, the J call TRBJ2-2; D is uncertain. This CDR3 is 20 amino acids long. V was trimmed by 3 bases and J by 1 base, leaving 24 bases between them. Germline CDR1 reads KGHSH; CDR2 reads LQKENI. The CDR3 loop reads CASSPVTRFDPPKNTGELFF. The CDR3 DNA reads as TGTGCCAGCTCACCCGTGACCAGGTTCGACCCACCGAAGAACACCGGGGAGCTGTTTTTT.

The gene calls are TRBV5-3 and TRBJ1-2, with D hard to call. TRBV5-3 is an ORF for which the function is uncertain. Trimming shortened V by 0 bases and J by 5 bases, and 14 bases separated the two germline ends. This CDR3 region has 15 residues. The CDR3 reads CARSLAYQRAYGYTF. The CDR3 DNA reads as TGTGCCAGAAGCTTGGCCTACCAGCGGGCATATGGCTACACCTTC.

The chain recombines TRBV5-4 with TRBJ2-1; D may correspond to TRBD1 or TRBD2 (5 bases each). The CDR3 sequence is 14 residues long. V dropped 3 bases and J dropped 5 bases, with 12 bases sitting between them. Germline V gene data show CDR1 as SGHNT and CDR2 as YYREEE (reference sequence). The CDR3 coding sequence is TGTGCCAGCAGCTACCCGGGACGGAACAATGAGCAGTTCTTC. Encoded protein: CASSYPGRNNEQFF. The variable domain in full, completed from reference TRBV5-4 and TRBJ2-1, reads ETGVTQSPTHLIKTRGQQVTLRCSSQSGHNTVSWYQQALGQGPQFIFQYYREEENGRGNFPPRFSGLQFPNYSSELNVNALELDDSALYLCASSYPGRNNEQFFGPGTRLTVL.

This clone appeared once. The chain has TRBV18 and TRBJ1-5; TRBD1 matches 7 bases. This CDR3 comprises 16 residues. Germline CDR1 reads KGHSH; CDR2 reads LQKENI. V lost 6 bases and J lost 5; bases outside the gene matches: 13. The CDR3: CASSNQAGDRDQPQHF. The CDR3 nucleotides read TGTGCCAGCTCGAACCAGGCCGGCGACAGGGATCAGCCCCAGCATTTT. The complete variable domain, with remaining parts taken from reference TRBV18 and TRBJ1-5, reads NAGVMQNPRHLVRRRGQEARLRCSPMKGHSHVYWYRQLPEEGLKFMVYLQKENIIDESGMPKERFSAEFPKEGPSILRIQQVVRGDSAAYFCASSNQAGDRDQPQHFGDGTRLSIL.

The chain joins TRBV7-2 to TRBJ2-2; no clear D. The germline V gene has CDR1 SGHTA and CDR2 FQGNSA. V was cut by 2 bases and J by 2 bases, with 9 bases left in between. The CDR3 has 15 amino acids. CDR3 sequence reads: CASSLRARNTGELFF. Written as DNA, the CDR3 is TGTGCCAGCAGCTTAAGGGCTAGAAACACCGGGGAGCTGTTTTTT.

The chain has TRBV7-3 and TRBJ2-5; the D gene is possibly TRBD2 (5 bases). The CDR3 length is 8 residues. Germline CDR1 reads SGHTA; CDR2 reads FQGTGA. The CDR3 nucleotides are TGTAGAGAGGGGACCCAGTACTTC. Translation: CREGTQYF.

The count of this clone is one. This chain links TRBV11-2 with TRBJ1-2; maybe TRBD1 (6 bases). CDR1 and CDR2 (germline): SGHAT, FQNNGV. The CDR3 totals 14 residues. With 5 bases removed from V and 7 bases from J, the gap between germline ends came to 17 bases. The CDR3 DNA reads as TGTGCCAGCAGCCAGATTGGGAGGGGGGGTGGCTACACCTTC. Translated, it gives CASSQIGRGGGYTF.

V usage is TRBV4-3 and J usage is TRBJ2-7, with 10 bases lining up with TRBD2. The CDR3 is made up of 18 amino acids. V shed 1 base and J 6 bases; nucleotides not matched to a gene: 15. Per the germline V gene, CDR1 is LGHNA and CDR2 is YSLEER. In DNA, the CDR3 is TGCGCCAGCAGCCAAGGTGTCCGGGCTAGCGGGGGTAAGGGCGAGCAGTACTTC. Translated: CASSQGVRASGGKGEQYF.

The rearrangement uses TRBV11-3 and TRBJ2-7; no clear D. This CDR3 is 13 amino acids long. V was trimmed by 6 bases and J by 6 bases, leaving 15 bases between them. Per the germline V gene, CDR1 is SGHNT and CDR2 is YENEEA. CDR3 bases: TGTGCCAGCAGTTTGAGAAGGTCTGGCGAGCAGTACTTC. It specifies CASSLRRSGEQYF.

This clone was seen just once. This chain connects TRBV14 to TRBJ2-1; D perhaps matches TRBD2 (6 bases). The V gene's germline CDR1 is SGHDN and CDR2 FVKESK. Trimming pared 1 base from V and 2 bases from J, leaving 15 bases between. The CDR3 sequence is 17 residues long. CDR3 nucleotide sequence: TGTGCCAGCAGCCAAGGTTTCGGCGGGGTCCCCTACAATGAGCAGTTCTTC. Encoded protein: CASSQGFGGVPYNEQFF.

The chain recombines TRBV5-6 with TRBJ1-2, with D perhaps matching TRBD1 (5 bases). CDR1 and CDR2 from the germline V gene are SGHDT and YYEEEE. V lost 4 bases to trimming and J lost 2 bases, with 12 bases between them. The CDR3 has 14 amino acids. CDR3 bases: TGTGCCAGCAGCCCGGAGACAGAAAACTATGGCTACACCTTC. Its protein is CASSPETENYGYTF.

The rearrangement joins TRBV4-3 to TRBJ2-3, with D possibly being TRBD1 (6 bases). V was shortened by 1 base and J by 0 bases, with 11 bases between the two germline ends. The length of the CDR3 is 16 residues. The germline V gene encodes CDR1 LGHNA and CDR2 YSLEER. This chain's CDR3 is CASSQAYRASTDTQYF. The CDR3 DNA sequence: TGCGCCAGCAGCCAAGCCTACAGGGCTAGCACAGATACGCAGTATTTT.

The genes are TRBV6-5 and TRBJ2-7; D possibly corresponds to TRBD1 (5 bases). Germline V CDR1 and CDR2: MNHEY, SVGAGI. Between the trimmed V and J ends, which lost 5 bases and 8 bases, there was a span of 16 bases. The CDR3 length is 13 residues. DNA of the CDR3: TGTGCCAGCAGTACCCCCAGGGTGTTGAAGCAGTACTTC. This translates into CASSTPRVLKQYF.

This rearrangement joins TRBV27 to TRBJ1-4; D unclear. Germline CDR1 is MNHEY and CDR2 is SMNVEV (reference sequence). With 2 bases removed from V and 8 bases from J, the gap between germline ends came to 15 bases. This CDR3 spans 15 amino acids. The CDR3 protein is CASSLPPQVREKLFF. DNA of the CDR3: TGTGCCAGCAGTTTACCCCCCCAAGTGCGCGAAAAACTGTTTTTT.

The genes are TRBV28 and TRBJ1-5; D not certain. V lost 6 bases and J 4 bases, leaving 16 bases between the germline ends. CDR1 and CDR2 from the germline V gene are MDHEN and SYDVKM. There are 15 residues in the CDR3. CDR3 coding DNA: TGTGCCAGCAGGCCCCCAAGGGAAGGGAATCAGCCCCAGCATTTT. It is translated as CASRPPREGNQPQHF.

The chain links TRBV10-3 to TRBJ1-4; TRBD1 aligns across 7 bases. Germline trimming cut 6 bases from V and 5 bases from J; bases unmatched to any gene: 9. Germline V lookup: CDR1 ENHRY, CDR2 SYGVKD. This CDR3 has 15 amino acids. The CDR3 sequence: CAISARTGENEKLFF. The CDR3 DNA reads TGTGCCATCAGCGCCCGGACAGGAGAGAATGAAAAACTGTTTTTT.

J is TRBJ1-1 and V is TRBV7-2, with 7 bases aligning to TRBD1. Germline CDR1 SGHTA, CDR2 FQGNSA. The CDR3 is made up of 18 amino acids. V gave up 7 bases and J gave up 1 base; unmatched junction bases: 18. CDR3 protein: CASTSGRGRSVGNTEAFF. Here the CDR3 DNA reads TGTGCCAGCACCTCCGGGAGGGGGCGCAGTGTGGGGAACACTGAAGCTTTCTTT.

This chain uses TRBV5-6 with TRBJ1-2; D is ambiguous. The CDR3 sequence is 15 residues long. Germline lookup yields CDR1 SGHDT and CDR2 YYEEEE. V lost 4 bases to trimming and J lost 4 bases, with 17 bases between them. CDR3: CASSPEGVLAYGYTF. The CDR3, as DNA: TGTGCCAGCAGCCCCGAGGGCGTATTAGCCTATGGCTACACCTTC.

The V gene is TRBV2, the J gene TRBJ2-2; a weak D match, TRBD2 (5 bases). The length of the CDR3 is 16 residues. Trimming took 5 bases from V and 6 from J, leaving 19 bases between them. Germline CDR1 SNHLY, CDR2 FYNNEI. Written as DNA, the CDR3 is TGTGCCAGCAGTCCGTTCTTGGCCGGGATCCCCGGGGAGCTGTTTTTT. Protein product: CASSPFLAGIPGELFF. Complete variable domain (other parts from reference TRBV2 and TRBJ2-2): EPEVTQTPSHQVTQMGQEVILRCVPISNHLYFYWYRQILGQKVEFLVSFYNNEISEKSEIFDDQFSVERPDGSNFTLKIRSTKLEDSAMYFCASSPFLAGIPGELFFGEGSRLTVL.